Below, one T cell receptor beta chain is given with its context. After removal of 3 bases from V and 2 bases from J, the junction contained 6 bases not matched to a gene. Per the germline V gene, CDR1 is DFQATT and CDR2 is SNEGSKA (reference sequence). CDR3 length: 14 residues. Per the study methods: Amplifying reference gene primers gave estimates of nucleated cell counts. TCRdb keeps only in-frame clones here, not all; method: immunoSEQ multiplex PCR. V, J and clone size are those of that table, while D and trimming were read from the DNA. The data contain approximately 300,000 clones, about nine tenths of them singletons. This sample is drawn from a study of blood T cell repertoires in COVID-19.

The sample taken for sequencing was peripheral blood. The TCR was taken from a man aged 18 to 29 with active or convalescent COVID-19. The V and J genes are TRBV20-1 and TRBJ2-7; 8 positions agree with TRBD1. This CDR3 reads CSASLGQETYEQYF. CDR3 nucleotide sequence: TGCAGTGCTAGTCTGGGACAGGAAACCTACGAGCAGTACTTC.